Below, 28 T cell receptor beta chains from the same sample are listed, as sequenced in a study of a mutant IDH1 vaccine in newly diagnosed glioma. As for time point: week 5, during vaccination. Every vaccination contained 300 ug of the mutant IDH1 20-mer peptide and was paired with topical imiquimod. Their cognate antigens are unknown. This table comes from immunoSEQ multiplex PCR, and its TCRdb copy is limited to in-frame clones, with some not included. Of 25,000 to 30,000 clones listed, roughly three quarters are singletons. The material was PBMCs, obtained from a glioma patient whose treatment included an IDH1 peptide vaccine. These TCRs come from a man between 40 and 49 years old with glioma. Some clones in this sample may be carry-over from other donors' samples.

This clone has a handful of counts. The V gene is TRBV4-1, the J gene TRBJ2-3; a possible D gene is TRBD2 (6 bases). CDR1 is MGHRA, CDR2 YSYEKL, per germline. This CDR3 spans 18 amino acids. Trimming cost V 4 bases and J 1 base, with 21 bases left between them. The DNA of the CDR3 is TGCGCCAGCAGCCGCCCCGTCTCCACTAGCAGCCGCACAGATACGCAGTATTTT. This translates into CASSRPVSTSSRTDTQYF.

This chain connects TRBV5-6 to TRBJ1-2, with D hard to call. The CDR3 length is 12 residues. CDR1 and CDR2 (germline): SGHDT, YYEEEE. Trimming shortened V by 1 base and J by 4 bases, and 5 bases separated the two germline ends. The DNA of the CDR3 is TGTGCCAGCAGCTTGACGGGCTATGGCTACACCTTC. Its translation: CASSLTGYGYTF.

The chain carries TRBV5-5 and TRBJ2-5; D is uncertain. The CDR3 loop spans 15 amino acids. V lost 4 bases, J lost 1 base, and 14 bases lay in between. Per the germline V gene, CDR1 is SGHKS and CDR2 is YYEKEE (reference sequence). This CDR3 reads CASSPPGSTQETQYF. In nucleotides, the CDR3 is TGTGCCAGCAGCCCCCCAGGTTCCACCCAAGAGACCCAGTACTTC.

This clone was detected once. This sequence joins TRBV9 and TRBJ1-4; D ambiguous. This CDR3 has 15 amino acids. Trimming stripped 3 bases from V and 5 bases from J, with 14 bases between. Germline CDR1 is SGDLS and CDR2 is YYNGEE. In DNA form, the CDR3 reads TGTGCCAGCAGCGGGGGTGTCAGCCTCAATGAAAAACTGTTTTTT. Translating gives CASSGGVSLNEKLFF.

This clone was seen a single time. CDR3 protein: CAWSSGNYGYTF. The CDR3 DNA reads TGTGCCTGGAGTTCGGGGAACTATGGCTACACCTTC. The chain carries TRBV30 and TRBJ1-2, with D unresolved. V was pared by 2 bases and J by 2 bases, with 6 bases between. The CDR3 is 12 amino acids. Germline CDR1 is GTSNPN and CDR2 is SVGIG (reference sequence).

This clone was observed a handful of times. The CDR3 region is CASSPGTQNTEAFF. In nucleotides, the CDR3 is TGTGCCAGCAGCCCCGGGACACAGAACACTGAAGCTTTCTTT. V gene TRBV6-5 combines with J gene TRBJ1-1; possibly TRBD1 for D (6 bases). V lost 6 bases, J lost 1 base, and 12 bases lay in between. The CDR3 is 14 amino acids. Per germline, CDR1 MNHEY and CDR2 SVGAGI.

This sequence joins TRBV7-8 and TRBJ1-1; the match to TRBD1 covers 8 bases. CDR3 length: 14 amino acids. Germline V CDR1 and CDR2: SGHVS, FQNEAQ. With 3 bases clipped from V and 7 bases from J, the junction kept 7 bases outside the gene matches. The CDR3 DNA follows: TGTGCCAGCAGCTTCTCAGGGGGCTTTGTTGAAGCTTTCTTT. This sequence encodes CASSFSGGFVEAFF.

The CDR3 DNA is TGTGCCAGCAGCCCCTACAGGGGTCGTGAGCAGTTCTTC. This codes for CASSPYRGREQFF. The chain has TRBV11-3 and TRBJ2-1, with 7 positions matching TRBD1. CDR3 size: 13 residues. J gave up 9 bases and V 5 bases, and 7 bases lay outside the gene matches. Germline V gives CDR1 SGHNT, CDR2 YENEEA. Full variable domain (outside the CDR3, taken from reference TRBV11-3 and TRBJ2-1): EAGVVQSPRYKIIEKKQPVAFWCNPISGHNTLYWYLQNLGQGPELLIRYENEEAVDDSQLPKDRFSAERLKGVDSTLKIQPAELGDSAVYLCASSPYRGREQFFGPGTRLTVL.

The rearrangement uses TRBV19 and TRBJ2-3, with D hard to call. Per germline, CDR1 LNHDA and CDR2 SQIVND (reference sequence). This CDR3 has 15 residues. V lost 1 base, J lost 0 bases, and 8 bases lay in between. CDR3 protein: CASSIGRTSTDTQYF. The CDR3 coding sequence is TGTGCCAGTAGTATAGGGCGGACCAGCACAGATACGCAGTATTTT.

V is TRBV10-1 and J is TRBJ2-3; TRBD2 is a possible D gene (6 bases). CDR3 size: 14 residues. Trimming cost V 4 bases and J 5 bases, with 13 bases left between them. Germline loops: CDR1 WNHNN, CDR2 SYGVQD (reference sequence). CDR3 sequence: CASSVRGDGDTQYF. In DNA form, the CDR3 reads TGCGCCAGCAGTGTGCGGGGTGATGGAGATACGCAGTATTTT.

The chain has TRBV5-4 and TRBJ2-6; D is tentatively TRBD1 or TRBD2 (5 bases each). Germline V gives CDR1 SGHNT, CDR2 YYREEE (reference sequence). The V end was cut by 4 bases, the J end by 0 bases, with 17 bases between. This CDR3 region has 18 residues. CDR3 loop: CASSRGGRGYSGANVLTF. CDR3 nucleotides: TGTGCCAGCAGCCGTGGGGGAAGAGGGTACTCTGGGGCCAACGTCCTGACTTTC.

This chain joins TRBV14 and TRBJ2-3; a possible D gene is TRBD2 (6 bases). Trimming cost V 2 bases and J 1 base, with 13 bases left between them. The length of the CDR3 is 16 residues. Germline values: CDR1 SGHDN, CDR2 FVKESK. CDR3 residues: CASSQRRDSGTDTQYF. The CDR3 DNA reads TGTGCCAGCAGCCAAAGACGGGACTCCGGCACAGATACGCAGTATTTT.

The chain combines TRBV28 with TRBJ1-2, with a possible D match to TRBD1 (6 bases). CDR1 MDHEN and CDR2 SYDVKM come from the germline V gene. V gave up 4 bases and J gave up 4 bases, with 10 bases separating them. CDR3 length equals 13 residues. This CDR3 reads CASSSQGSYGYTF. The CDR3 DNA sequence: TGTGCCAGCAGTTCACAGGGTTCCTATGGCTACACCTTC.

This sequence joins TRBV10-3 and TRBJ1-1; the match to TRBD1 covers 11 bases. Germline CDR1 ENHRY, CDR2 SYGVKD. Germline trimming cut 4 bases from V and 3 bases from J; bases unmatched to any gene: 4. This CDR3 contains 15 residues. In DNA form, the CDR3 reads TGTGCCATCAGTGCCTCGGACAGGGGGCACACTGAAGCTTTCTTT. Its protein is CAISASDRGHTEAFF.

V gene TRBV10-3 combines with J gene TRBJ2-7, with 8 bases lining up with TRBD1. Germline CDR1 ENHRY, CDR2 SYGVKD. V lost 10 bases, J lost 3 bases, and 8 bases stayed unmatched. This CDR3 spans 13 amino acids. DNA of the CDR3: TGTGCCACCCACCGGGACAGGAGCTACGAGCAGTACTTC. It encodes CATHRDRSYEQYF.

This rearrangement joins TRBV5-6 to TRBJ2-5; D perhaps matches TRBD1 (6 bases). Per the germline V gene, CDR1 is SGHDT and CDR2 is YYEEEE. Trimming stripped 4 bases from V and 0 bases from J, with 16 bases between. The CDR3 is 16 residues long. Here the CDR3 reads CASSPGTPLYQETQYF. CDR3 bases: TGTGCCAGCAGCCCCGGGACACCTTTGTACCAAGAGACCCAGTACTTC.

The chain joins TRBV5-5 to TRBJ1-2; D may be TRBD1 (6 bases). Deletions cut 0 bases from V and 5 bases from J, with 8 bases between. This CDR3 comprises 13 residues. The germline CDR1 and CDR2 sequences are SGHKS and YYEKEE (reference sequence). CDR3 DNA sequence: TGTGCCAGCAGCTTGGAGGGGGTTTATGGCTACACCTTC. Translation: CASSLEGVYGYTF.

The V call is TRBV29-1, the J call TRBJ2-7; D unresolved. Germline V gene data show CDR1 as SQVTM and CDR2 as ANQGSEA. V dropped 7 bases and J dropped 1 base, with 8 bases sitting between them. There are 11 residues in the CDR3. CDR3 sequence: CSGGGSYEQYF. DNA of the CDR3: TGCAGCGGCGGCGGATCCTACGAGCAGTACTTC.

The CDR3 DNA sequence: TGTGCCAGCAGTTACTCGGCGACAGGGAAACTGTTTTTT. This sequence encodes CASSYSATGKLFF. The genes are TRBV6-5 and TRBJ1-4; 7 bases map to TRBD1. V shed 0 bases, J shed 11 bases, and the junction held 3 bases outside the gene matches. This CDR3 region has 13 residues. CDR1 and CDR2 (germline): MNHEY, SVGAGI.

The V call is TRBV6-5, the J call TRBJ2-7; maybe TRBD1 (6 bases). Trimming shortened V by 5 bases and J by 5 bases, and 10 bases separated the two germline ends. CDR1 is MNHEY, CDR2 SVGAGI, per germline. This CDR3 has 12 residues. This CDR3 is CASSPGTHEQYF. The CDR3 DNA follows: TGTGCCAGCAGTCCCGGGACACACGAGCAGTACTTC.

The chain couples TRBV2 to TRBJ1-1; perhaps TRBD1 as D (5 bases). The V end lost 7 bases, the J end lost 5 bases, and 11 bases lay between the germline ends. Germline CDR1 SNHLY, CDR2 FYNNEI. The CDR3 consists of 12 residues. The chain's CDR3 is CASNWGGTEAFF. The DNA for the CDR3 is TGTGCCAGCAACTGGGGCGGGACTGAAGCTTTCTTT.

V and J are TRBV6-5 and TRBJ2-7; D gene uncertain. V was shortened by 6 bases and J by 6 bases, with 12 bases between the two germline ends. From germline, CDR1 is MNHEY and CDR2 SVGAGI. The CDR3 is made up of 12 amino acids. DNA of the CDR3: TGTGCCAGCAGACGACCCCTCGGCGAGCAGTACTTC. Translation: CASRRPLGEQYF.

The chain carries TRBV14 and TRBJ1-3; D gene uncertain. Per the germline V gene, CDR1 is SGHDN and CDR2 is FVKESK. The CDR3 is 11 amino acids. Trimming took 1 base from V and 6 from J, leaving 1 base between them. The CDR3, as DNA: TGTGCCAGCAGCCAAGTAAACACCATATATTTT. Translated: CASSQVNTIYF. Looking up the rest from reference TRBV14 and TRBJ1-3 gives the full variable domain: EAGVTQFPSHSVIEKGQTVTLRCDPISGHDNLYWYRRVMGKEIKFLLHFVKESKQDESGMPNNRFLAERTGGTYSTLKVQPAELEDSGVYFCASSQVNTIYFGEGSWLTVV.

This clone showed up just a few times. The chain links TRBV7-9 to TRBJ1-4; unclear D gene. Trimming left V 11 bases short and J 0 bases short, with 7 bases between. This CDR3 is 12 amino acids long. Germline-derived CDR1 and CDR2 are SEHNR and FQNEAQ (reference sequence). The CDR3 spells CAGDATNEKLFF. CDR3 DNA sequence: TGTGCCGGGGATGCAACTAATGAAAAACTGTTTTTT.

The chain combines TRBV5-1 with TRBJ1-3; D is unclear. The CDR3 contains 13 residues. V lost 0 bases to trimming and J lost 4 bases, with 5 bases between them. Per the germline V gene, CDR1 is SGHRS and CDR2 is YFSETQ. The CDR3 sequence is CASSLEGGNTIYF. CDR3 sequence (DNA): TGCGCCAGCAGCTTGGAGGGCGGAAACACCATATATTTT. Looking up the rest from reference TRBV5-1 and TRBJ1-3 gives the full variable domain: KAGVTQTPRYLIKTRGQQVTLSCSPISGHRSVSWYQQTPGQGLQFLFEYFSETQRNKGNFPGRFSGRQFSNSRSEMNVSTLELGDSALYLCASSLEGGNTIYFGEGSWLTVV.

The rearrangement joins TRBV7-2 to TRBJ2-7; D gene ambiguous. The V gene's germline CDR1 is SGHTA and CDR2 FQGNSA. The CDR3 spans 13 residues. V lost 5 bases and J 2 bases, leaving 10 bases between the germline ends. The CDR3 loop reads CASSLNRPYEQYF. CDR3 nucleotide sequence: TGTGCCAGCAGCCTCAACCGGCCCTACGAGCAGTACTTC.

The CDR3 nucleotides read TGTGCCAGCGGTTCATATCAGCCCCAGCATTTT. Its translation: CASGSYQPQHF. The chain couples TRBV6-5 to TRBJ1-5; D is uncertain. CDR3 length: 11 residues. Germline V CDR1 and CDR2: MNHEY, SVGAGI. V lost 8 bases to trimming and J lost 5 bases, with 7 bases between them.

This chain uses TRBV29-1 with TRBJ2-7, with TRBD2 matching 9 bases. V gave up 4 bases and J gave up 4 bases; unmatched junction bases: 17. The CDR3 loop spans 17 amino acids. The V gene's germline CDR1 is SQVTM and CDR2 ANQGSEA. CDR3 in DNA: TGCAGCGTTGCTGCCCAGCGGGGGGTCGGAGGGTTATACGAGCAGTACTTC. Protein sequence: CSVAAQRGVGGLYEQYF.